The 10 T cell receptor beta chains presented below share a single source sample, sequenced in a study of blood T cell repertoires in COVID-19. The assay was immunoSEQ multiplex PCR, and TCRdb's table has in-frame clones only and misses some. The table records a few hundred thousand clones, over 75% of them present only once. What was sequenced was peripheral blood. The receptors were gathered from a woman aged 50 to 65 who had recovered from COVID-19.

This rearrangement joins TRBV27 to TRBJ2-3; the match to TRBD1 covers 7 bases. V shed 3 bases and J 2 bases; nucleotides not matched to a gene: 5. The CDR3 loop spans 15 amino acids. Per germline, CDR1 MNHEY and CDR2 SMNVEV (reference sequence). CDR3 in DNA: TGTGCCAGCAGTTTGACAGGGCCGTCCACAGATACGCAGTATTTT. Translated, it gives CASSLTGPSTDTQYF.

The chain uses TRBV20-1 and TRBJ1-1, with 7 bases that match TRBD1. J was trimmed by 4 bases and V by 6 bases; bases with no gene match: 2. The CDR3 consists of 11 residues. CDR1 and CDR2 (germline): DFQATT, SNEGSKA (reference sequence). The CDR3 DNA sequence: TGCAGTGCACAGGGGACCACTGAAGCTTTCTTT. This sequence encodes CSAQGTTEAFF.

J is TRBJ2-3 and V is TRBV19; TRBD1 matches at 7 bases. This CDR3 is built from 13 residues. The J segment lost 6 bases and the V segment lost 10 bases, leaving 10 bases of the junction unmatched. The germline V gene has CDR1 LNHDA and CDR2 SQIVND (reference sequence). CDR3 sequence (DNA): TGTGCCACCCGGGACAGCTATACGGATACGCAGTATTTT. Its protein product is CATRDSYTDTQYF. The full variable domain, rest sourced from reference TRBV19 and TRBJ2-3, is DGGITQSPKYLFRKEGQNVTLSCEQNLNHDAMYWYRQDPGQGLRLIYYSQIVNDFQKGDIAEGYSVSREKKESFPLTVTSAQKNPTAFYLCATRDSYTDTQYFGPGTRLTVL.

The chain recombines TRBV11-3 with TRBJ2-3, with TRBD1 as a possible D gene (5 bases). CDR1 and CDR2 from the germline V gene are SGHNT and YENEEA. Deletions cut 2 bases from V and 3 bases from J, with 6 bases between. The CDR3 runs to 13 residues. In DNA form, the CDR3 reads TGTGCCAGCAGCTTAAAGGGGACAGATACGCAGTATTTT. Translated, it gives CASSLKGTDTQYF.

V and J are TRBV20-1 and TRBJ2-3, with TRBD2 matching 14 bases. Germline assignment: CDR1 DFQATT and CDR2 SNEGSKA (reference sequence). The CDR3 spans 17 residues. With 3 bases clipped from V and 1 base from J, the junction kept 6 bases outside the gene matches. CDR3 residues: CSASYGLAGGGTDTQYF. CDR3 nucleotide sequence: TGCAGTGCTAGTTATGGACTAGCGGGAGGAGGCACAGATACGCAGTATTTT.

The rearrangement uses TRBV11-2 and TRBJ1-3, with 8 bases matching TRBD1. The CDR3 is made up of 17 amino acids. The ends lost 5 bases at V and 4 bases at J; junction bases unmatched: 13. Germline V lookup: CDR1 SGHAT, CDR2 FQNNGV. CDR3 coding DNA: TGTGCCAGCAGCCAATACAGGGGGGACTATAAAGGAAACACCATATATTTT. Encoded protein: CASSQYRGDYKGNTIYF.

This chain uses TRBV27 with TRBJ1-5, with D maybe TRBD1 (6 bases). From germline, CDR1 is MNHEY and CDR2 SMNVEV (reference sequence). The CDR3 extends over 14 amino acids. Deletions cut 5 bases from V and 5 bases from J, with 13 bases between. For the CDR3, the DNA is TGTGCCAGCAGTCCCTACAGGGTTGATCAGCCCCAGCATTTT. Protein sequence: CASSPYRVDQPQHF.

The chain recombines TRBV6-2 or TRBV6-3 with TRBJ1-6; a weak D match, TRBD1 (6 bases). Germline values: CDR1 MNHEY, CDR2 SVGEGT. V lost 6 bases and J lost 9, with 21 bases in between. The CDR3 covers 16 residues. DNA for the CDR3: TGTGCCAGCAGCCTCCCTCGGACAGCGAGGAGTTCACCCCTCCACTTT. It encodes CASSLPRTARSSPLHF.

The chain couples TRBV7-6 to TRBJ2-7; TRBD2 aligns across 11 bases. Germline trimming cut 5 bases from V and 0 bases from J; bases unmatched to any gene: 12. The CDR3 runs 18 residues. Germline CDR1 is SGHVS and CDR2 is FNYEAQ. Here the CDR3 DNA reads TGTGCCAGCAGCCCCCGTCCCCCGACTAGCGGGATCTCCTACGAGCAGTACTTC. Its protein product is CASSPRPPTSGISYEQYF.

The chain joins TRBV7-8 to TRBJ1-1, with D possibly matching TRBD1 (5 bases). Trimming removed 6 bases at V and 11 bases at J, with 28 bases between. Germline V gene data show CDR1 as SGHVS and CDR2 as FQNEAQ. This CDR3 contains 16 residues. CDR3 loop: CASSYHPGRGLNVAFF. The CDR3 DNA follows: TGTGCCAGCAGTTACCACCCGGGGAGGGGCCTGAATGTGGCTTTCTTT.